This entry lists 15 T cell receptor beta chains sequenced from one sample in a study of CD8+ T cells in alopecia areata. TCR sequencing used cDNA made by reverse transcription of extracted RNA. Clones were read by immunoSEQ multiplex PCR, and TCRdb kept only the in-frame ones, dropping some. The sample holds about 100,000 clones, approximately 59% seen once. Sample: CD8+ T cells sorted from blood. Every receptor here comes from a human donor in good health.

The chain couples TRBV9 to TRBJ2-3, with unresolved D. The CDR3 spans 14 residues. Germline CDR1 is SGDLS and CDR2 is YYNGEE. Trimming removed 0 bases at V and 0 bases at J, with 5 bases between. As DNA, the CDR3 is TGTGCCAGCAGCGTAGGCGGTAGCACAGATACGCAGTATTTT. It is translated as CASSVGGSTDTQYF.

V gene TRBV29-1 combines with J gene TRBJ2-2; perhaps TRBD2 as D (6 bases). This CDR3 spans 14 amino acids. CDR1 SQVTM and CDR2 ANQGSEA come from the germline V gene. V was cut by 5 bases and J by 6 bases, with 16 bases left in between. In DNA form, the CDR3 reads TGCAGCGTTCTAGCAGGGAGGTTGGCCGGGGAGCTGTTTTTT. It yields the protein CSVLAGRLAGELFF.

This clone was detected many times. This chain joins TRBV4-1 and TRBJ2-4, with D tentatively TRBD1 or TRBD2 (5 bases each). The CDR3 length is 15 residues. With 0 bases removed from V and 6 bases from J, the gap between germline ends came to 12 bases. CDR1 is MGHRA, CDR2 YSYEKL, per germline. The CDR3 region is CASSQDSGTGNIQYF. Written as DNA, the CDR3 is TGCGCCAGCAGCCAAGATTCAGGGACGGGAAACATTCAGTACTTC.

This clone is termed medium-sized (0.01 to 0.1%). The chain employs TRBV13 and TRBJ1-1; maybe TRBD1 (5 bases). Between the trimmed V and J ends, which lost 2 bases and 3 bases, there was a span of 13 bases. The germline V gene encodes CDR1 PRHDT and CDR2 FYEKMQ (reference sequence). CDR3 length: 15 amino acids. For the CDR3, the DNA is TGTGCCAGCAGCTTAATCCGGGACTCCGACACTGAAGCTTTCTTT. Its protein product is CASSLIRDSDTEAFF.

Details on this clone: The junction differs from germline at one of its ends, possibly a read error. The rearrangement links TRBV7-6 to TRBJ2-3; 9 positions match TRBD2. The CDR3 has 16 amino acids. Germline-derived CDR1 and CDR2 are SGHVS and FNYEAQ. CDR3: CASSLSLAGPTNTQYF. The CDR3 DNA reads TGTGCCAGCAGCTTAAGTCTAGCGGGGCCCACAAATACGCAGTATTTT.

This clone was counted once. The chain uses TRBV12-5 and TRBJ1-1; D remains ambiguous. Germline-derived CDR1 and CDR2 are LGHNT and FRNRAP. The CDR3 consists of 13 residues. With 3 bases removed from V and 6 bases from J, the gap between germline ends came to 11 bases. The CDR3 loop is CASGFNGIAEAFF. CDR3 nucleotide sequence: TGTGCTAGTGGTTTCAATGGGATCGCTGAAGCTTTCTTT.

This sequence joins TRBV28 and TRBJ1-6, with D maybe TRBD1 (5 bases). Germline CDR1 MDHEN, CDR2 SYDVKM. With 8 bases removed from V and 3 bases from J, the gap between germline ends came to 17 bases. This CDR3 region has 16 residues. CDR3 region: CASQGQTVSYNSPLHF. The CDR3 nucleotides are TGTGCCAGCCAGGGCCAGACGGTCAGCTATAATTCACCCCTCCACTTT.

The CDR3 sequence is CASSLSGGGYEQYF. CDR3 coding DNA: TGCGCCAGCAGCTTGAGCGGGGGAGGGTACGAGCAGTACTTC. The genes are TRBV5-1 and TRBJ2-7, with 8 nucleotides matching TRBD2. CDR3 length: 14 residues. V lost 1 base, J lost 4 bases, and 4 bases stayed unmatched. The germline V gene encodes CDR1 SGHRS and CDR2 YFSETQ.

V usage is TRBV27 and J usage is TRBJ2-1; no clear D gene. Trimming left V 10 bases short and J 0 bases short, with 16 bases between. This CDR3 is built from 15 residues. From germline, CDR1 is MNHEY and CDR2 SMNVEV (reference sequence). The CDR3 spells CATNRIPSSYNEQFF. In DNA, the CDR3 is TGTGCCACCAACAGAATCCCCAGCTCCTACAATGAGCAGTTCTTC.

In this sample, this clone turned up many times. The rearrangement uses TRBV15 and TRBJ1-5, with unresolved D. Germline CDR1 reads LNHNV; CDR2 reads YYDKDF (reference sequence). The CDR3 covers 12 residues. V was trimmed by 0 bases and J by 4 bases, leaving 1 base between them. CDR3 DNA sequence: TGTGCCACCAGCAGAGATAATCAGCCCCAGCATTTT. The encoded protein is CATSRDNQPQHF.

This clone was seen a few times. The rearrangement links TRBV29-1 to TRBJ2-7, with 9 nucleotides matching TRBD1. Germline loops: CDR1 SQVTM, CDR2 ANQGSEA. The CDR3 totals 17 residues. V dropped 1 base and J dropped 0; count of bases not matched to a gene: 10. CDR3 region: CSVEVNLPGQGSYEQYF. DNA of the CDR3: TGCAGCGTTGAAGTCAACCTCCCGGGACAGGGCTCCTACGAGCAGTACTTC.

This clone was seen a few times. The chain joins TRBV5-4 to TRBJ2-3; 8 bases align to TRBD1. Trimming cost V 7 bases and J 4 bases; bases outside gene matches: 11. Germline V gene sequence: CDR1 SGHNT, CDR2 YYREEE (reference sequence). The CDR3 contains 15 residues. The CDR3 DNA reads TGTGCCAGCTCCCCCGTGACAGGGGCGTCAGATACGCAGTATTTT. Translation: CASSPVTGASDTQYF.

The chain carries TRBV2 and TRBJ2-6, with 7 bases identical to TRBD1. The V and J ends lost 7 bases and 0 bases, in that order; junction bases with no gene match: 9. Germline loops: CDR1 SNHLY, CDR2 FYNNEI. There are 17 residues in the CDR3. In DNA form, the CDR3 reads TGTGCCAGCAATACCGGGACAGTTGACTCTGGGGCCAACGTCCTGACTTTC. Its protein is CASNTGTVDSGANVLTF.

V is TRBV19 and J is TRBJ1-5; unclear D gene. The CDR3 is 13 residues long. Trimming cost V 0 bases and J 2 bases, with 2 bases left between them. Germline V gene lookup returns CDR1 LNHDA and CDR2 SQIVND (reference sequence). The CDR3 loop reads CASSIDGNQPQHF. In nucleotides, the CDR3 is TGTGCCAGTAGTATAGATGGCAATCAGCCCCAGCATTTT.

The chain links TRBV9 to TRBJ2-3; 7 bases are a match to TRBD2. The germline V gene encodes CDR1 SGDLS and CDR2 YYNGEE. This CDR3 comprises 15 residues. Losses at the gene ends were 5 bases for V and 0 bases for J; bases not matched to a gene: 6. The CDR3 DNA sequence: TGTGCCAGCAGGAAACTAGCGTCTAGCACAGATACGCAGTATTTT. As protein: CASRKLASSTDTQYF.